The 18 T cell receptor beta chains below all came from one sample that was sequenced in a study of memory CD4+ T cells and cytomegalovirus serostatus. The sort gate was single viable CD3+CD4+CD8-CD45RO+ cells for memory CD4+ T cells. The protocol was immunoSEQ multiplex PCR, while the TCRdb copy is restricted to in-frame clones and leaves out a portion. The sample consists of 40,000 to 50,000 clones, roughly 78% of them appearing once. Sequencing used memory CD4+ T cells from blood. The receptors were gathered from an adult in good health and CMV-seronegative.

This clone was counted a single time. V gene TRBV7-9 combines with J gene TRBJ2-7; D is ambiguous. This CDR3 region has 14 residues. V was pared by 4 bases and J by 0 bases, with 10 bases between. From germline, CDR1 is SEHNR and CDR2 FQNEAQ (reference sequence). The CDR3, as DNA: TGTGCCAGCAGCTCCCTCGTGAGCTCCTACGAGCAGTACTTC. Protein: CASSSLVSSYEQYF.

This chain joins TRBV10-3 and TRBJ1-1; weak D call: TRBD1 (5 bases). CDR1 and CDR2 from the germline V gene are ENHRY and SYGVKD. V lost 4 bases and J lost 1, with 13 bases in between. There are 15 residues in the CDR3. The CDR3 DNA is TGTGCCATCAGTGCCGGACACCCCGGGAACACTGAAGCTTTCTTT. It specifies CAISAGHPGNTEAFF.

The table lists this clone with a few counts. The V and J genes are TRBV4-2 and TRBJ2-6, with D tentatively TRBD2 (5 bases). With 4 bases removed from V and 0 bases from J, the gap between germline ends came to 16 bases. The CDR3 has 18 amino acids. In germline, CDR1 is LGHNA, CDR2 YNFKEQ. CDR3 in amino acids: CASSRQSLRDSGANVLTF. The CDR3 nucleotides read TGTGCCAGCAGCCGGCAGTCACTTCGGGACTCTGGGGCCAACGTCCTGACTTTC.

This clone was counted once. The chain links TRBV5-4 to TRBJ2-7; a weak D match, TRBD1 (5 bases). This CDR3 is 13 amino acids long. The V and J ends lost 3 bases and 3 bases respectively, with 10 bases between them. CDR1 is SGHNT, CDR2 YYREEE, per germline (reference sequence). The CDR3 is CASSSDIGYEQYF. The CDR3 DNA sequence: TGTGCCAGCAGCTCGGACATTGGCTACGAGCAGTACTTC.

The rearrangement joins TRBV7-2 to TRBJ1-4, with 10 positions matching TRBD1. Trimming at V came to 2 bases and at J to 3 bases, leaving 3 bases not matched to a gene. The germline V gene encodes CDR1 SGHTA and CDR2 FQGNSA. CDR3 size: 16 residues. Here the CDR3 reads CASSLRDRGANEKLFF. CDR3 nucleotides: TGTGCCAGCAGCTTACGGGACAGGGGAGCTAATGAAAAACTGTTTTTT.

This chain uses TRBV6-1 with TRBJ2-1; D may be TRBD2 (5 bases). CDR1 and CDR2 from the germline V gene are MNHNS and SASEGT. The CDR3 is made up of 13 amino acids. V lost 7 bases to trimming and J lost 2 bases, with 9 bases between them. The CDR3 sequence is CASTAGTYNEQFF. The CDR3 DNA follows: TGTGCCAGCACGGCGGGTACCTACAATGAGCAGTTCTTC.

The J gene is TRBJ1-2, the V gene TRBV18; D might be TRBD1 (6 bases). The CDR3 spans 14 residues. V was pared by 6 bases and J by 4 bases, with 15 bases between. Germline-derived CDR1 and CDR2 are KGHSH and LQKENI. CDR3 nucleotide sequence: TGTGCCAGCTCTCAGGACAGCCTTGGCTATGGCTACACCTTC. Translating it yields CASSQDSLGYGYTF.

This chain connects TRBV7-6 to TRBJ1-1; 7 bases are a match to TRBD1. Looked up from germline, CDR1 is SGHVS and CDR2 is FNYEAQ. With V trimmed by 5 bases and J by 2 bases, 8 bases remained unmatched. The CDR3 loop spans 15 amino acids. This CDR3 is CASSLRDSTNTEAFF. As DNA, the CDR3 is TGTGCCAGCAGCCTCCGGGACAGCACCAACACTGAAGCTTTCTTT.

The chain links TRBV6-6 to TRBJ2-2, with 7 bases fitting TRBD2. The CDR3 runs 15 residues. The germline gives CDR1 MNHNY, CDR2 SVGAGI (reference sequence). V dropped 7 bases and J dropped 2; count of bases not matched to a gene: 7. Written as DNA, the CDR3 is TGTGCCAGCATTCGAAGCGGGGCTAACACCGGGGAGCTGTTTTTT. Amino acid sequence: CASIRSGANTGELFF.

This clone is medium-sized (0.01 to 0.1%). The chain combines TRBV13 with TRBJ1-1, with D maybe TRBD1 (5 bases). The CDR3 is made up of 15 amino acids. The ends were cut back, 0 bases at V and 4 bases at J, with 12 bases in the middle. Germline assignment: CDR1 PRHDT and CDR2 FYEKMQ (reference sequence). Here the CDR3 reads CASSLGRLGGTEAFF. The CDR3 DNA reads TGTGCCAGCAGCTTAGGCCGGTTGGGGGGCACTGAAGCTTTCTTT.

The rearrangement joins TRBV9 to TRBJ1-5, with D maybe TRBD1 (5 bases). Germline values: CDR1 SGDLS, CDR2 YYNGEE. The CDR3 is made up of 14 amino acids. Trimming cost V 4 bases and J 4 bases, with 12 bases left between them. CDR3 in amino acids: CASSTLGENQPQHF. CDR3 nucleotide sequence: TGTGCCAGCAGCACCCTGGGGGAAAATCAGCCCCAGCATTTT.

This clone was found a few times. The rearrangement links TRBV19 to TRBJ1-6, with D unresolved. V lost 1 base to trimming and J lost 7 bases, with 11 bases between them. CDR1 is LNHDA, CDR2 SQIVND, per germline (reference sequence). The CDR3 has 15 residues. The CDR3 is CASSIAAGSNSPLHF. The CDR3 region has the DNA TGTGCCAGTAGTATAGCGGCGGGGTCCAATTCACCCCTCCACTTT.

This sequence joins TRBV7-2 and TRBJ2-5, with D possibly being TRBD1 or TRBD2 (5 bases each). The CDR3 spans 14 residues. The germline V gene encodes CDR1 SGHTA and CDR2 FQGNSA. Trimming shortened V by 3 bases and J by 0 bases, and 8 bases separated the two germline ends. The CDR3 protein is CASSFPGHQETQYF. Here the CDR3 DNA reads TGTGCCAGCAGCTTCCCGGGACACCAAGAGACCCAGTACTTC.

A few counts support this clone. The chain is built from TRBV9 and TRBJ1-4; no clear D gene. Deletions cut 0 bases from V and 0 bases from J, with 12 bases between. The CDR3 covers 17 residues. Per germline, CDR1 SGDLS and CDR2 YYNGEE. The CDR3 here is CASSVALGRATNEKLFF. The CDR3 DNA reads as TGTGCCAGCAGCGTAGCTCTCGGGAGAGCAACTAATGAAAAACTGTTTTTT. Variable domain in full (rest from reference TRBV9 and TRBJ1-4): DSGVTQTPKHLITATGQRVTLRCSPRSGDLSVYWYQQSLDQGLQFLIQYYNGEERAKGNILERFSAQQFPDLHSELNLSSLELGDSALYFCASSVALGRATNEKLFFGSGTQLSVL.

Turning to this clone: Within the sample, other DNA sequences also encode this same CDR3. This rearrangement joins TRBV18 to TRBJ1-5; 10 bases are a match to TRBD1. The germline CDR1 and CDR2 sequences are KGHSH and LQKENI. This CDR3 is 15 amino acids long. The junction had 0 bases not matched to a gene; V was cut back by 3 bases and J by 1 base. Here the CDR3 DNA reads TGTGCCAGCTCACCGGGACAGGGGAGCAATCAGCCCCAGCATTTT. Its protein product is CASSPGQGSNQPQHF.

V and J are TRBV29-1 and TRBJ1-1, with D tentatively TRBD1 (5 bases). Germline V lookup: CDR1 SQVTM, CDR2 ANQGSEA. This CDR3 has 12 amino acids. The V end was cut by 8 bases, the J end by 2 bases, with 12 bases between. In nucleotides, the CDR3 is TGCAGCTTGGGGGACGCCAACACTGAAGCTTTCTTT. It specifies CSLGDANTEAFF. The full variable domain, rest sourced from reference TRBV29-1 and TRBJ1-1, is SAVISQKPSRDICQRGTSLTIQCQVDSQVTMMFWYRQQPGQSLTLIATANQGSEATYESGFVIDKFPISRPNLTFSTLTVSNMSPEDSSIYLCSLGDANTEAFFGQGTRLTVV.

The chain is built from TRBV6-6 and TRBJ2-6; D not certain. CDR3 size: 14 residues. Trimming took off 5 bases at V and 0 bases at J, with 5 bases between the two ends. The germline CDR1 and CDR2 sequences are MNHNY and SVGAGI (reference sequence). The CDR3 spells CASSLTSGANVLTF. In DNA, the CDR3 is TGTGCCAGCAGTCTCACCTCTGGGGCCAACGTCCTGACTTTC.

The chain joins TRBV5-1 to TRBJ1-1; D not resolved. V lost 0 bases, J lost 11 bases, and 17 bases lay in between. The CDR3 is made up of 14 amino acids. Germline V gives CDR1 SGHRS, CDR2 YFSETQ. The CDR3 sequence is CASSLGPDGLGAFF. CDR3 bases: TGCGCCAGCAGCTTGGGTCCTGATGGTTTGGGGGCTTTCTTT.